The clone carrying this T cell receptor beta chain has ten or more counts. As yet, its antigen is unknown. The isolated RNA, all of it, was reverse transcribed, so expressed TCRB transcripts were what got sequenced. Method: immunoSEQ multiplex PCR; TCRdb's copy keeps in-frame clones and lacks some. The sample shows about 640,000 clones, roughly an eighth of them seen only once. The sample is drawn from a study of beta chain features in type 1 diabetes. Purity of each sorted population was above 98%. Whole-study findings and limits: Patients' naive, central memory and Treg TCRB repertoires seemed closer to one another than those of healthy donors. A moderate, significant TCRB CDR3 shortening appeared in type 1 diabetes across four CD4+ subsets.

Germline values: CDR1 SGHDN, CDR2 FVKESK. The CDR3 is 13 residues long. Deletions cut 1 base from V and 8 bases from J, with 8 bases between. The V and J genes are TRBV14 and TRBJ1-4; no clear D gene. This TCR was sampled from a man aged 25-40 years with type 1 diabetes. The sequenced sample consisted of naive CD4+ T cells from blood. CDR3 DNA: TGTGCCAGCAGCCAAGCCCGTGGCGAAAAACTGTTTTTT. It yields the protein CASSQARGEKLFF.